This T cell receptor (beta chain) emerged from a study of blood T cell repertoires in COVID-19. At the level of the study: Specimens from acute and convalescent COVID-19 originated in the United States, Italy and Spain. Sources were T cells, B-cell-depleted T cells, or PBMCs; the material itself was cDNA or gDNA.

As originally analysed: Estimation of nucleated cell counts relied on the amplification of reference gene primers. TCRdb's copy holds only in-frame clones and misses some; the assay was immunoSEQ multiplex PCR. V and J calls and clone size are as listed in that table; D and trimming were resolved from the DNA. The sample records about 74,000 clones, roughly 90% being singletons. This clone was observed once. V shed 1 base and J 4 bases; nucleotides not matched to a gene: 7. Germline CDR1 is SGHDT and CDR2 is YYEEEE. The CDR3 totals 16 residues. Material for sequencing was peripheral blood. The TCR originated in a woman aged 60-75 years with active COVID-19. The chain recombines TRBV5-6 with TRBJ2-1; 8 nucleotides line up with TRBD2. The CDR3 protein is CASSLRNLAGYNEQFF. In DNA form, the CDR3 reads TGTGCCAGCAGCTTGAGGAACTTAGCGGGATACAATGAGCAGTTCTTC.